This entry lists 23 T cell receptor beta chains sequenced from one sample in a study of shared clonotypes between healthy human individuals. Method: immunoSEQ multiplex PCR; TCRdb's copy keeps in-frame clones and lacks some. The table lists some 1,100,000 clones, approximately 80% of them singletons, with 0.4% to 0.55% in the top ten. The sample was memory CD4+ T cells from PBMCs. Subset noted: CD45RA-negative fraction. These TCRs come from a man aged 18-30 years in good health. Some clones in this sample may be carry-over from other donors' samples.

This rearrangement joins TRBV9 to TRBJ2-3, with 8 positions matching TRBD2. Germline V gene data show CDR1 as SGDLS and CDR2 as YYNGEE. Trimming removed 0 bases from V and 0 bases from J; junction bases left unmatched: 9. CDR3 length equals 18 residues. The CDR3 spells CASSVGLGGGHSTDTQYF. CDR3 nucleotide sequence: TGTGCCAGCAGCGTAGGACTGGGCGGGGGGCATAGCACAGATACGCAGTATTTT.

The chain employs TRBV19 and TRBJ1-4; D perhaps matches TRBD1 (5 bases). The length of the CDR3 is 14 residues. In germline, CDR1 is LNHDA, CDR2 SQIVND (reference sequence). V was cut by 1 base and J by 5 bases, with 8 bases left in between. Written as DNA, the CDR3 is TGTGCCAGTAGTATAGCTTGGGGCAATGAAAAACTGTTTTTT. This gives the protein CASSIAWGNEKLFF. The complete variable domain, with remaining parts taken from reference TRBV19 and TRBJ1-4, reads DGGITQSPKYLFRKEGQNVTLSCEQNLNHDAMYWYRQDPGQGLRLIYYSQIVNDFQKGDIAEGYSVSREKKESFPLTVTSAQKNPTAFYLCASSIAWGNEKLFFGSGTQLSVL.

The V gene is TRBV11-3, the J gene TRBJ2-3; TRBD2 is a possible D gene (5 bases). V dropped 5 bases and J dropped 5 bases, with 14 bases sitting between them. Germline V gene lookup returns CDR1 SGHNT and CDR2 YENEEA. CDR3 length: 14 amino acids. The CDR3 DNA reads as TGTGCCAGCAGCCCCGCCCGCGGGCAAGATACGCAGTATTTT. Translation: CASSPARGQDTQYF.

This clone has a handful of counts. Within the sample, other DNA sequences also encode this same CDR3. This chain links TRBV5-1 with TRBJ2-1, with D tentatively TRBD1 or TRBD2 (5 bases each). This CDR3 has 14 amino acids. V lost 4 bases and J lost 0, with 8 bases in between. The germline gives CDR1 SGHRS, CDR2 YFSETQ. The DNA of the CDR3 is TGCGCCAGCAGCGGGGACGGCTCCTACAATGAGCAGTTCTTC. As protein: CASSGDGSYNEQFF.

Only one count was recorded for this clone. The V gene is TRBV4-2, the J gene TRBJ2-5; 10 positions agree with TRBD2. Per the germline V gene, CDR1 is LGHNA and CDR2 is YNFKEQ. Trimming at V came to 7 bases and at J to 5 bases, leaving 10 bases not matched to a gene. This CDR3 has 15 residues. CDR3 nucleotide sequence: TGTGCCAGCAACAATATAGCGGGAGGAGGGGAGACCCAGTACTTC. This codes for CASNNIAGGGETQYF.

Notes on this clone: A read error may produce the germline difference seen at one junction end. V gene TRBV23-1 combines with J gene TRBJ2-7, with a possible D match to TRBD2 (5 bases). TRBV23-1 is annotated as an ORF whose role is uncertain. CDR3 length: 10 amino acids. CDR3 region: CASSHKGSGF. The CDR3 DNA reads TGCGCCAGCAGTCATAAAGGGAGCGGATTC.

The rearrangement joins TRBV5-4 to TRBJ2-3, with D perhaps TRBD1 or TRBD2 (5 bases each). The CDR3 is made up of 16 amino acids. Germline V lookup: CDR1 SGHNT, CDR2 YYREEE (reference sequence). Deletions cut 3 bases from V and 6 bases from J, with 20 bases between. The CDR3 DNA follows: TGTGCCAGCAGCTCCCTTAAGGGGAGTTTGTTGGATACGCAGTATTTT. Protein sequence: CASSSLKGSLLDTQYF.

This clone was counted between two and nine times. The rearrangement uses TRBV7-8 and TRBJ1-5, with a tentative D call TRBD1 (5 bases). V lost 5 bases and J lost 2, with 13 bases in between. The V gene's germline CDR1 is SGHVS and CDR2 FQNEAQ. This CDR3 contains 15 residues. CDR3 in DNA: TGTGCCAGCAGCCCAGGGACGGCGGGCAATCAGCCCCAGCATTTT. Amino acids: CASSPGTAGNQPQHF. The variable domain in full, with the rest retrieved from reference TRBV7-8 and TRBJ1-5, is GAGVSQSPRYKVAKRGQDVALRCDPISGHVSLFWYQQALGQGPEFLTYFQNEAQLDKSGLPSDRFFAERPEGSVSTLKIQRTQQEDSAVYLCASSPGTAGNQPQHFGDGTRLSIL.

The gene calls are TRBV27 and TRBJ2-7, with 13 positions matching TRBD2. This CDR3 has 16 amino acids. V trimming: 6 bases; J trimming: 5 bases; junction bases outside the gene matches: 10. Germline CDR1 reads MNHEY; CDR2 reads SMNVEV (reference sequence). CDR3 amino acids: CASSNSGLAGTHEQYF. The CDR3 nucleotides read TGTGCCAGCAGCAATTCGGGACTAGCGGGGACCCACGAGCAGTACTTC.

The genes are TRBV5-4 and TRBJ2-5, with 8 bases identical to TRBD2. V shed 5 bases, J shed 5 bases, and the junction held 8 bases outside the gene matches. Germline lookup yields CDR1 SGHNT and CDR2 YYREEE (reference sequence). This CDR3 is built from 14 residues. CDR3 protein: CASSLSGRYETQYF. CDR3 DNA sequence: TGTGCCAGCAGTCTGAGCGGGAGATATGAGACCCAGTACTTC.

This rearrangement joins TRBV19 to TRBJ2-7; TRBD1 matches 8 bases. This CDR3 contains 15 residues. Germline trimming cut 4 bases from V and 7 bases from J; bases unmatched to any gene: 12. Germline V lookup: CDR1 LNHDA, CDR2 SQIVND (reference sequence). In DNA, the CDR3 is TGTGCCAGTAGTAACCCGGGACAGGTCGCCGGGGAGCAGTACTTC. Amino acid sequence: CASSNPGQVAGEQYF. Full variable domain (missing parts from reference TRBV19 and TRBJ2-7): DGGITQSPKYLFRKEGQNVTLSCEQNLNHDAMYWYRQDPGQGLRLIYYSQIVNDFQKGDIAEGYSVSREKKESFPLTVTSAQKNPTAFYLCASSNPGQVAGEQYFGPGTRLTVT.

This clone was found many times. The chain employs TRBV9 and TRBJ1-3; D ambiguous. Germline CDR1 SGDLS, CDR2 YYNGEE. The CDR3 contains 17 residues. The V gene lost 0 bases and the J gene lost 0 bases, with 13 bases spanning the gap. The CDR3 loop reads CASSVVPGGLSGNTIYF. Here the CDR3 DNA reads TGTGCCAGCAGCGTAGTCCCGGGCGGGCTCTCTGGAAACACCATATATTTT.

V is TRBV27 and J is TRBJ1-2; D is possibly TRBD1 (5 bases). V was shortened by 5 bases and J by 3 bases, with 10 bases between the two germline ends. The germline V gene has CDR1 MNHEY and CDR2 SMNVEV (reference sequence). The CDR3 has 13 amino acids. The CDR3 spells CASSRGGDYGYTF. CDR3 DNA sequence: TGTGCCAGCAGTAGGGGTGGGGACTATGGCTACACCTTC.

J is TRBJ1-1 and V is TRBV5-1; a weak D match, TRBD1 (6 bases). Per germline, CDR1 SGHRS and CDR2 YFSETQ. V shed 0 bases and J shed 2 bases, with 17 bases lying between them. CDR3 size: 17 residues. The DNA of the CDR3 is TGCGCCAGCAGCTTGGGAGGGGGGCGTCTGATTAACACTGAAGCTTTCTTT. Translation gives CASSLGGGRLINTEAFF.

The chain couples TRBV2 to TRBJ2-5; tentative D call: TRBD2 (8 bases). The length of the CDR3 is 18 residues. Trimming shortened V by 8 bases and J by 2 bases, and 27 bases separated the two germline ends. The germline V gene encodes CDR1 SNHLY and CDR2 FYNNEI. The CDR3 sequence: CASPARRGREEAQETQYF. Here the CDR3 DNA reads TGTGCCAGCCCCGCGCGGAGGGGGCGGGAGGAAGCACAAGAGACCCAGTACTTC.

The rearrangement links TRBV27 to TRBJ1-1; TRBD1 is a possible D gene (6 bases). CDR1 MNHEY and CDR2 SMNVEV come from the germline V gene (reference sequence). Trimming shortened V by 6 bases and J by 0 bases, and 11 bases separated the two germline ends. There are 14 residues in the CDR3. The CDR3 reads CASRSGQLNTEAFF. The CDR3, as DNA: TGTGCCAGCAGGTCCGGACAGTTGAACACTGAAGCTTTCTTT.

The rearrangement uses TRBV27 and TRBJ2-7; perhaps TRBD1 as D (6 bases). The CDR3 has 14 amino acids. With 4 bases removed from V and 3 bases from J, the gap between germline ends came to 13 bases. The germline V gene has CDR1 MNHEY and CDR2 SMNVEV (reference sequence). In nucleotides, the CDR3 is TGTGCCAGCAGTTCCCCCGGACAGAGCTACGAGCAGTACTTC. Translated: CASSSPGQSYEQYF.

The chain employs TRBV6-5 and TRBJ2-3; the D gene could be TRBD1 or TRBD2 (6 bases each). Trimming pared 6 bases from V and 6 bases from J, leaving 16 bases between. The germline CDR1 and CDR2 sequences are MNHEY and SVGAGI. CDR3 length equals 14 residues. Written as DNA, the CDR3 is TGTGCCAGCAGCCCCCTCCGGGGGCCGGATACGCAGTATTTT. This encodes CASSPLRGPDTQYF.

This clone was counted between two and nine times. V and J are TRBV6-6 and TRBJ2-7; D not resolved. The CDR3 length is 16 residues. Trimming took 3 bases from V and 3 from J, leaving 18 bases between them. CDR1 and CDR2 from the germline V gene are MNHNY and SVGAGI (reference sequence). Here the CDR3 reads CASSYPQGIGNYEQYF. The CDR3 bases are TGTGCCAGCAGTTATCCCCAAGGGATAGGGAACTACGAGCAGTACTTC.

This clone was recorded only once. The chain is built from TRBV28 and TRBJ1-3; D not certain. Germline assignment: CDR1 MDHEN and CDR2 SYDVKM. V gave up 1 base and J gave up 6 bases, with 13 bases separating them. CDR3 length equals 15 residues. CDR3 coding DNA: TGTGCCAGCAGTTTATCACAGTCGGTTGTAAACACCATATATTTT. Amino acid sequence: CASSLSQSVVNTIYF.

This clone occurred a few times. This chain uses TRBV7-8 with TRBJ2-1, with 7 bases aligning to TRBD2. Germline V gene data show CDR1 as SGHVS and CDR2 as FQNEAQ. V shed 1 base, J shed 5 bases, and the junction held 5 bases outside the gene matches. The CDR3 has 15 amino acids. The DNA of the CDR3 is TGTGCCAGCAGCTTAGTAGGCGGGAGTGACAATGAGCAGTTCTTC. Translated, it gives CASSLVGGSDNEQFF.

V and J are TRBV7-3 and TRBJ2-2; 7 nucleotides line up with TRBD2. The V segment lost 8 bases and the J segment 4 bases; nucleotides outside the gene matches: 7. CDR3 length: 14 amino acids. The germline V gene encodes CDR1 SGHTA and CDR2 FQGTGA. The CDR3 coding sequence is TGTGCCAGCGGATCTAGCGGAGTCACCGGGGAGCTGTTTTTT. Protein sequence: CASGSSGVTGELFF.

The chain carries TRBV7-9 and TRBJ2-6; 7 bases align to TRBD1. V lost 4 bases to trimming and J lost 0 bases; unmatched junction nucleotides: 9. The CDR3 covers 18 residues. Germline CDR1 and CDR2: SEHNR and FQNEAQ (reference sequence). CDR3 coding DNA: TGTGCCAGCAGCTGGGCGACAGGGTTTCTCTCTGGGGCCAACGTCCTGACTTTC. Encoded protein: CASSWATGFLSGANVLTF.